These 8 T cell receptor beta chains came from one sample sequenced in a study of Ad26.COV2.S vaccination and SARS-CoV-2 variants. TCRdb's table, derived via immunoSEQ multiplex PCR, lists solely in-frame clones and lacks some. The profile shows a few hundred thousand clones, 90% of them singletons. Treatment of the sample: around 19 received Ad26.COV2.S at low or high dose, single or two shots; 5 received placebo; per-sample allocation not given. Specimens were obtained on day 63 following the first vaccine or placebo injection. This specimen consisted of peripheral blood, obtained in a trial of Ad26.COV2.S vaccine versus placebo. The receptor source for this set is a person between 18 and 59 years old who received the Ad26.COV2.S COVID-19 vaccine or a placebo.

The chain links TRBV5-5 to TRBJ2-2; tentatively, D is TRBD2 (6 bases). Trimming stripped 0 bases from V and 4 bases from J, with 10 bases between. Germline CDR1 is SGHKS and CDR2 is YYEKEE (reference sequence). The CDR3 loop spans 15 amino acids. CDR3 residues: CASSLEGLVTGELFF. DNA for the CDR3: TGTGCCAGCAGCTTGGAGGGACTGGTCACCGGGGAGCTGTTTTTT.

The chain is built from TRBV5-1 and TRBJ2-2, with D unclear. Per germline, CDR1 SGHRS and CDR2 YFSETQ. This CDR3 is 13 amino acids long. The V and J ends lost 3 bases and 9 bases respectively, with 12 bases between them. CDR3 DNA: TGCGCCAGCAGCTCCATCGTCTCCCGGGAGCTGTTTTTT. Translation gives CASSSIVSRELFF. The full variable domain, rest sourced from reference TRBV5-1 and TRBJ2-2, is KAGVTQTPRYLIKTRGQQVTLSCSPISGHRSVSWYQQTPGQGLQFLFEYFSETQRNKGNFPGRFSGRQFSNSRSEMNVSTLELGDSALYLCASSSIVSRELFFGEGSRLTVL.

The CDR3 region is CASSTLEQAKNIQYF. CDR3 bases: TGTGCCAGCAGCACCCTCGAGCAGGCCAAAAACATTCAGTACTTC. The chain employs TRBV5-4 and TRBJ2-4; D call uncertain. V was pared by 4 bases and J by 1 base, with 12 bases between. CDR1 and CDR2 (germline): SGHNT, YYREEE (reference sequence). This CDR3 has 15 amino acids.

The chain links TRBV28 to TRBJ2-1; possible D gene TRBD2, 6 bases. V lost 6 bases, J lost 3 bases, and 15 bases lay in between. The length of the CDR3 is 15 residues. The V gene's germline CDR1 is MDHEN and CDR2 SYDVKM. CDR3 sequence reads: CASSLSSVNYNEQFF. DNA for the CDR3: TGTGCCAGCAGCCTATCTAGCGTAAACTACAATGAGCAGTTCTTC.

This chain uses TRBV28 with TRBJ2-3; 11 bases are a match to TRBD2. The CDR3 spans 17 residues. Germline V lookup: CDR1 MDHEN, CDR2 SYDVKM. The V and J ends lost 5 bases and 2 bases, in that order; junction bases with no gene match: 9. The CDR3 region is CASSRGLADGYTDTQYF. The CDR3 DNA is TGTGCCAGCAGTAGGGGACTAGCGGATGGGTACACAGATACGCAGTATTTT.

The V gene is TRBV21-1, the J gene TRBJ1-5; no DNA check was done on the table's D call, TRBD1. TRBV21-1 is an annotated pseudogene. This CDR3 has 15 amino acids. The CDR3 loop reads CASSKSRAGNQPQHF. The CDR3 bases are TGTGCCAGCAGCAAAAGTCGGGCAGGGAACCAGCCCCAGCATTTT.

This chain joins TRBV9 and TRBJ2-2; tentatively, D is TRBD2 (6 bases). Germline V gives CDR1 SGDLS, CDR2 YYNGEE. Between the trimmed V and J ends, which lost 0 bases and 7 bases, there was a span of 10 bases. The CDR3 length is 14 residues. As DNA, the CDR3 is TGTGCCAGCAGCGTAGTTCTCGGGAGCGGGGAGCTGTTTTTT. Protein product: CASSVVLGSGELFF. The whole variable domain, remainder taken from reference TRBV9 and TRBJ2-2, is DSGVTQTPKHLITATGQRVTLRCSPRSGDLSVYWYQQSLDQGLQFLIQYYNGEERAKGNILERFSAQQFPDLHSELNLSSLELGDSALYFCASSVVLGSGELFFGEGSRLTVL.

The CDR3, as DNA: TGCGCCAGCAGCCAGGGACGGGCCCTGGGCACTAGGAAGTATGGCTACACCTTC. This sequence encodes CASSQGRALGTRKYGYTF. V gene TRBV4-3 combines with J gene TRBJ1-2; weak D call: TRBD1 (5 bases). The germline CDR1 and CDR2 sequences are LGHNA and YSLEER. The ends were cut back, 3 bases at V and 5 bases at J, with 25 bases in the middle. CDR3 size: 18 residues.